The 20 T cell receptor beta chains below come from one sample, sequenced in a study of blood T cell repertoires in COVID-19. Measured with immunoSEQ multiplex PCR; TCRdb has only the in-frame clones, and not every one. The table includes 200,000 to 250,000 clones, 70% to 90% detected once. The material sequenced was peripheral blood. These receptors originate from a woman aged 70-85 years with active or convalescent COVID-19.

The J gene is TRBJ2-2, the V gene TRBV6-2 or TRBV6-3, with unresolved D. Per the germline V gene, CDR1 is MNHEY and CDR2 is SVGEGT. V was cut by 2 bases and J by 0 bases, with 10 bases left in between. This CDR3 spans 16 amino acids. The CDR3 nucleotides are TGTGCCAGCAGTTACGAGGCGGCAGCGAACACCGGGGAGCTGTTTTTT. Translation gives CASSYEAAANTGELFF.

The genes are TRBV19 and TRBJ1-4; 7 bases align to TRBD1. CDR1 LNHDA and CDR2 SQIVND come from the germline V gene (reference sequence). This CDR3 region has 15 residues. J was trimmed by 8 bases and V by 5 bases; bases with no gene match: 11. The DNA of the CDR3 is TGTGCCAGTAGTCGAACCGGGACAGCTTCCGAAAAACTGTTTTTT. This encodes CASSRTGTASEKLFF.

The chain joins TRBV4-1 to TRBJ1-2; weak D call: TRBD1 (6 bases). The CDR3 spans 16 residues. Germline CDR1 and CDR2: MGHRA and YSYEKL. V gave up 0 bases and J gave up 5 bases, with 16 bases separating them. Here the CDR3 DNA reads TGCGCCAGCAGCCAAGATCGCCATCAGGGGATGTATGGCTACACCTTC. Residues: CASSQDRHQGMYGYTF.

This rearrangement joins TRBV10-3 to TRBJ1-1, with TRBD1 matching over 9 bases. V lost 11 bases and J lost 6; bases outside the gene matches: 4. This CDR3 is built from 11 residues. CDR1 and CDR2 (germline): ENHRY, SYGVKD. CDR3 protein: CASQGAAEAFF. The CDR3 DNA is TGTGCCTCACAGGGGGCAGCTGAAGCTTTCTTT.

The chain employs TRBV4-1 and TRBJ1-2; D gene uncertain. CDR1 is MGHRA and CDR2 is YSYEKL in the germline V gene. V lost 0 bases, J lost 4 bases, and 12 bases lay in between. CDR3 length: 15 amino acids. As DNA, the CDR3 is TGCGCCAGCAGCCAAGAGACGCCCTCTAGCTATGGCTACACCTTC. Translation gives CASSQETPSSYGYTF.

As for this clone: Other DNA sequences in the same sample also yield this CDR3. The V gene is TRBV5-1, the J gene TRBJ1-1; 7 nucleotides line up with TRBD1. Germline V gene data show CDR1 as SGHRS and CDR2 as YFSETQ. Trimming at V came to 0 bases and at J to 5 bases, leaving 7 bases not matched to a gene. The CDR3 covers 15 residues. CDR3 coding DNA: TGCGCCAGCAGCTTGGATGCAGGGGGAGGAACTGAAGCTTTCTTT. It encodes CASSLDAGGGTEAFF.

The CDR3 nucleotides read TGTGCCAGCAGCTTTAAAGCAGGGTCTTACACCGGGGAGCTGTTTTTT. Its protein is CASSFKAGSYTGELFF. The chain employs TRBV7-2 and TRBJ2-2, with D maybe TRBD1 (5 bases). Trimming cost V 3 bases and J 3 bases, with 14 bases left between them. Germline assignment: CDR1 SGHTA and CDR2 FQGNSA. The CDR3 is made up of 16 amino acids.

The V gene is TRBV7-3, the J gene TRBJ2-7; 8 bases fit TRBD1. V shed 3 bases, J shed 7 bases, and the junction held 5 bases outside the gene matches. The CDR3 spans 13 residues. The germline gives CDR1 SGHTA, CDR2 FQGTGA. CDR3 nucleotides: TGTGCCAGCAGCTTCGACAGGGGCTCTGAGCAGTACTTC. Translation: CASSFDRGSEQYF.

CDR3 DNA: TGTGCCAGCAGTACGGCCCAGGGACAGCATTCACCCCTCCACTTT. Its translation: CASSTAQGQHSPLHF. The rearrangement links TRBV6-2 or TRBV6-3 to TRBJ1-6, with 7 positions matching TRBD1. The CDR3 runs 15 residues. The J segment lost 8 bases and the V segment lost 5 bases, leaving 9 bases of the junction unmatched. Germline V gives CDR1 MNHEY, CDR2 SVGEGT.

The chain links TRBV5-8 to TRBJ1-6; D unclear. CDR3 length: 15 residues. Germline V gives CDR1 SGHTS, CDR2 YDEGEE. Trimming pared 0 bases from V and 5 bases from J, leaving 9 bases between. CDR3 sequence (DNA): TGTGCCAGCAGCTTGGGTCCCGCGGATAATTCACCCCTCCACTTT. Residues: CASSLGPADNSPLHF.

J is TRBJ2-2 and V is TRBV7-2; TRBD1 is a possible D gene (6 bases). Germline V gene lookup returns CDR1 SGHTA and CDR2 FQGNSA. This CDR3 region has 15 residues. The V end was cut by 6 bases, the J end by 0 bases, with 11 bases between. The CDR3 loop reads CASRLTGSNTGELFF. In DNA, the CDR3 is TGTGCCAGCAGGCTGACAGGTTCGAACACCGGGGAGCTGTTTTTT.

This chain links TRBV11-2 with TRBJ2-2; the D is unclear. There are 16 residues in the CDR3. Trimming pared 1 base from V and 1 base from J, leaving 10 bases between. Per the germline V gene, CDR1 is SGHAT and CDR2 is FQNNGV. DNA for the CDR3: TGTGCCAGCAGCTTAGGAGAGAGGCTGAACACCGGGGAGCTGTTTTTT. Protein: CASSLGERLNTGELFF.

The chain uses TRBV7-6 and TRBJ2-7; 9 nucleotides line up with TRBD2. This CDR3 comprises 16 residues. V lost 5 bases and J lost 5; bases outside the gene matches: 13. CDR1 and CDR2 from the germline V gene are SGHVS and FNYEAQ. The CDR3 loop reads CASSPSAIAGVNEQYF. CDR3 in DNA: TGTGCCAGCAGCCCATCAGCCATAGCGGGGGTCAACGAGCAGTACTTC.

This chain connects TRBV11-2 to TRBJ2-5; D unresolved. The length of the CDR3 is 13 residues. The germline V and J ends were trimmed by 1 base and 5 bases, with 8 bases remaining between them. CDR1 is SGHAT and CDR2 is FQNNGV in the germline V gene. The CDR3 sequence: CASSLGFEETQYF. The CDR3, as DNA: TGTGCCAGCAGCTTAGGTTTTGAGGAGACCCAGTACTTC.

The CDR3 coding sequence is TGTGCCAGCAGCCCCTTTGTGAGACAGAACTCTGGAAACACCATATATTTT. Translating it yields CASSPFVRQNSGNTIYF. The genes are TRBV9 and TRBJ1-3; perhaps TRBD1 as D (5 bases). The germline gives CDR1 SGDLS, CDR2 YYNGEE. The CDR3 totals 17 residues. Trimming removed 4 bases at V and 0 bases at J, with 17 bases between. The full variable domain, rest sourced from reference TRBV9 and TRBJ1-3, is DSGVTQTPKHLITATGQRVTLRCSPRSGDLSVYWYQQSLDQGLQFLIQYYNGEERAKGNILERFSAQQFPDLHSELNLSSLELGDSALYFCASSPFVRQNSGNTIYFGEGSWLTVV.

This rearrangement joins TRBV18 to TRBJ1-1; 7 nucleotides line up with TRBD1. The ends lost 3 bases at V and 4 bases at J; junction bases unmatched: 5. Germline V gives CDR1 KGHSH, CDR2 LQKENI. CDR3 length: 14 amino acids. In DNA, the CDR3 is TGTGCCAGCTCACCGCTGGGACAGTCCACTGAAGCTTTCTTT. It translates to CASSPLGQSTEAFF.

This rearrangement joins TRBV19 to TRBJ1-1; 7 bases agree with TRBD1. The CDR3 loop spans 14 amino acids. With V trimmed by 5 bases and J by 5 bases, 8 bases remained unmatched. Germline CDR1 is LNHDA and CDR2 is SQIVND (reference sequence). In DNA, the CDR3 is TGTGCCAGTAGTCCACAGGGGAGAAAAACTGAAGCTTTCTTT. It specifies CASSPQGRKTEAFF.

The chain carries TRBV4-3 and TRBJ2-2; the D is unclear. The CDR3 is made up of 15 amino acids. V lost 1 base and J 5 bases, leaving 11 bases between the germline ends. Germline V gene lookup returns CDR1 LGHNA and CDR2 YSLEER. The CDR3 DNA reads TGCGCCAGCAGCCAAGGGCTTAGCAGTACCGGGGAGCTGTTTTTT. It yields the protein CASSQGLSSTGELFF.

The rearrangement uses TRBV6-2 or TRBV6-3 and TRBJ1-1; D remains unclear. CDR3 length: 16 amino acids. V gave up 2 bases and J gave up 2 bases, with 15 bases separating them. Per germline, CDR1 MNHEY and CDR2 SVGEGT. Here the CDR3 reads CASSYVEAGYNTEAFF. The CDR3 DNA reads as TGTGCCAGCAGTTACGTAGAAGCAGGCTACAACACTGAAGCTTTCTTT.

The V and J genes are TRBV2 and TRBJ1-2; TRBD1 aligns across 8 bases. Germline V gene sequence: CDR1 SNHLY, CDR2 FYNNEI. The CDR3 consists of 14 residues. J lost 4 bases, V lost 5 bases, and 6 bases had no gene match. The CDR3 region has the DNA TGTGCCAGCAGTCCAAGGACAGGGACCTATGGCTACACCTTC. It encodes CASSPRTGTYGYTF.